The 3 T cell receptor beta chains below all came from one sample that was sequenced in a study of T-cell memory formation after mild COVID-19. Via MiXCR, TCRdb re-called the 5' RACE reads, giving one row per CDR3 protein. The sample carries about 240,000 distinct CDR3 sequences, 8.5% to 9.5% recorded once. Sequencing was done on a sample of PBMCs or a T cell subset sorted from them (not recorded which). The receptors here all came from a man in his late teens or twenties who had mild COVID-19 (a few samples of this study predate the infection). Cell type and time point are not known.

This rearrangement joins TRBV7-2 to TRBJ2-7; D gene ambiguous. Germline V gene sequence: CDR1 SGHTA, CDR2 FQGNSA. This CDR3 spans 15 amino acids. Trimming cost V 1 base and J 4 bases, with 14 bases left between them. The CDR3 nucleotides read TGTGCCAGCAGCTTAGACCCGCTGCAAAGTTACGAGCAGTACGTC. As protein: CASSLDPLQSYEQYV.

The chain combines TRBV7-8 with TRBJ2-7; possibly TRBD1 or TRBD2 for D (5 bases each). Trimming took 3 bases from V and 3 from J, leaving 9 bases between them. Germline values: CDR1 SGHVS, CDR2 FQNEAQ. The length of the CDR3 is 13 residues. CDR3 region: CASSLGPNYEQYF. Here the CDR3 DNA reads TGTGCCAGCAGCTTGGGACCTAACTACGAGCAGTACTTC.

On this clonotype itself: The junction shows a germline mismatch at one end, possibly a read error. This chain joins TRBV7-7 and TRBJ2-5, with 10 bases lining up with TRBD1. The CDR3 extends over 15 amino acids. Germline V gives CDR1 SSHAT, CDR2 FNYEAQ (reference sequence). In DNA form, the CDR3 reads TGTGCTAGCAGCATTGGGACAGGGGCAAGAGAGACCCAGTACTTC. Encoded protein: CASSIGTGARETQYF.